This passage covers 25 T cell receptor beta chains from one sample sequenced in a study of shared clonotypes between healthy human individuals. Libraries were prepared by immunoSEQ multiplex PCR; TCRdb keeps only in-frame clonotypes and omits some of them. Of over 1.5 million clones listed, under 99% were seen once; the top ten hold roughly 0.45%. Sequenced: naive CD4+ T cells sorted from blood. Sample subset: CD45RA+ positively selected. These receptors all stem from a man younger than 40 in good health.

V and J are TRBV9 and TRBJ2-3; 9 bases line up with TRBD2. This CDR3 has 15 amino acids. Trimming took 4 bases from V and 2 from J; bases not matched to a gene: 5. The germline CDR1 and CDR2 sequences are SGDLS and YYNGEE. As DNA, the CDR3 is TGTGCCAGCAGCCCTAGCGGGAAGCCCACAGATACGCAGTATTTT. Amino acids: CASSPSGKPTDTQYF.

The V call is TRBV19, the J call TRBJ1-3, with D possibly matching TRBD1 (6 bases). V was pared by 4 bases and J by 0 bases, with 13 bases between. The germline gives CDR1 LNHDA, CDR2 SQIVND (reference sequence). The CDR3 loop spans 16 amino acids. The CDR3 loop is CASSKRQADSGNTIYF. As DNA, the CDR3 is TGTGCCAGTAGTAAGCGACAGGCCGACTCTGGAAACACCATATATTTT.

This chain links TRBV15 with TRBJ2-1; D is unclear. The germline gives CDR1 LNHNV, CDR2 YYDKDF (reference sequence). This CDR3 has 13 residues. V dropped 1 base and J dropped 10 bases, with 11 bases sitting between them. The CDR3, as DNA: TGTGCCACCAGCAGAGTGGGGATCGGGGAGCAGTTCTTC. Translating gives CATSRVGIGEQFF.

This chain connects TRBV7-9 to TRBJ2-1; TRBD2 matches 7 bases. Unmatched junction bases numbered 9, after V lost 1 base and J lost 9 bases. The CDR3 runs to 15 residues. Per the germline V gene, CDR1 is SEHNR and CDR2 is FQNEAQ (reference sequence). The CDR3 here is CASSLEGGRAGEQFF. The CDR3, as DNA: TGTGCCAGCAGCTTAGAGGGCGGGAGAGCGGGTGAGCAGTTCTTC.

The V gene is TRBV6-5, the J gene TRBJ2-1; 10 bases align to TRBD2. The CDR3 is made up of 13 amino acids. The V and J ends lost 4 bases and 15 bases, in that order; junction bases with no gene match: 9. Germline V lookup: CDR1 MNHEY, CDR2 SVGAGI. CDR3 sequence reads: CASSFLAGVGRFF. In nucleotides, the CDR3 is TGTGCCAGCAGTTTCCTAGCGGGAGTTGGTAGGTTCTTC.

Written as DNA, the CDR3 is TGTGCTAGTGGTTTAGCGGTCGAAGAGACCCAGTACTTC. It yields the protein CASGLAVEETQYF. The chain joins TRBV12-5 to TRBJ2-5; D may be TRBD2 (5 bases). This CDR3 comprises 13 residues. V lost 3 bases and J lost 3, with 8 bases in between. Germline values: CDR1 LGHNT, CDR2 FRNRAP. Supplemented by reference TRBV12-5 and TRBJ2-5, the full variable domain reads DARVTQTPRHKVTEMGQEVTMRCQPILGHNTVFWYRQTMMQGLELLAYFRNRAPLDDSGMPKDRFSAEMPDATLATLKIQPSEPRDSAVYFCASGLAVEETQYFGPGTRLLVL.

CDR3 sequence: CASSNRTSGDRETQYF. Here the CDR3 DNA reads TGTGCCAGTAGTAATAGGACTAGCGGAGACCGAGAGACCCAGTACTTC. The rearrangement joins TRBV19 to TRBJ2-5; TRBD2 agrees at 10 bases. Germline lookup yields CDR1 LNHDA and CDR2 SQIVND (reference sequence). V lost 4 bases to trimming and J lost 4 bases; unmatched junction nucleotides: 9. CDR3 length: 16 amino acids. Drawing the rest from reference TRBV19 and TRBJ2-5, the complete variable domain is DGGITQSPKYLFRKEGQNVTLSCEQNLNHDAMYWYRQDPGQGLRLIYYSQIVNDFQKGDIAEGYSVSREKKESFPLTVTSAQKNPTAFYLCASSNRTSGDRETQYFGPGTRLLVL.

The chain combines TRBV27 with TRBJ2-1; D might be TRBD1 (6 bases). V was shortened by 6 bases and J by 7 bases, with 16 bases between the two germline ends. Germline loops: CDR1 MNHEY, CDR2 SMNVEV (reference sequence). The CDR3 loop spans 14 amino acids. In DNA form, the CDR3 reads TGTGCCAGCAGGGGGACACGAAAGGAAAATGAGCAGTTCTTC. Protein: CASRGTRKENEQFF.

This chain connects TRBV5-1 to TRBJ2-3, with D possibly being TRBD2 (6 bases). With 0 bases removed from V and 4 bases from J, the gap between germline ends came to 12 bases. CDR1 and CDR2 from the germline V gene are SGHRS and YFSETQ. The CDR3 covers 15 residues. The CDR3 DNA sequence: TGCGCCAGCAGCTTGGACGGGAGTCTGCCAGATACGCAGTATTTT. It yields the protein CASSLDGSLPDTQYF.

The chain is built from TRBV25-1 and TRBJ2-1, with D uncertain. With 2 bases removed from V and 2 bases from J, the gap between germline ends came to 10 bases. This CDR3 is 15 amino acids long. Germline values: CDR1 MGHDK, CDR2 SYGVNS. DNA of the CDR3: TGTGCCAGCAGTGAAGGGCTAGTGACCTACAATGAGCAGTTCTTC. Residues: CASSEGLVTYNEQFF.

This CDR3 is CASQKVIAGVGEQYF. CDR3 coding DNA: TGTGCCAGTCAAAAGGTTATAGCGGGAGTAGGCGAGCAGTACTTC. The chain carries TRBV27 and TRBJ2-7, with 9 bases that match TRBD2. V lost 9 bases and J lost 6; bases outside the gene matches: 15. Germline V gene sequence: CDR1 MNHEY, CDR2 SMNVEV (reference sequence). This CDR3 has 15 residues.

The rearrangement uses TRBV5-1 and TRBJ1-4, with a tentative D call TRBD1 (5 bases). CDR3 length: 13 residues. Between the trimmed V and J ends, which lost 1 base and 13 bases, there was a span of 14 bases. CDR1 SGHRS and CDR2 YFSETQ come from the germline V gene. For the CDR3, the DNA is TGCGCCAGCAGCTTGTCGGGCAGGGATCGACTGTTTTTT. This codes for CASSLSGRDRLFF.

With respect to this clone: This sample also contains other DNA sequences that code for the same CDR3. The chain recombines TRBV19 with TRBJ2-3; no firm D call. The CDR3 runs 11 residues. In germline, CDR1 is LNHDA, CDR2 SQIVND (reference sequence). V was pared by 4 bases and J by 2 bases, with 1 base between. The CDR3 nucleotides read TGTGCCAGTAGTACCACAGATACGCAGTATTTT. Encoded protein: CASSTTDTQYF.

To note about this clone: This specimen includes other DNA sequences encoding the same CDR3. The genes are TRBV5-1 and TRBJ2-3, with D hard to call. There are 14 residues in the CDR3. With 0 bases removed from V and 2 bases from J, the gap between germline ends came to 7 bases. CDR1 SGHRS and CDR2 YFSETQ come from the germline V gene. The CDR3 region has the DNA TGCGCCAGCAGCTTGGGACTGTTCACAGATACGCAGTATTTT. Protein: CASSLGLFTDTQYF.

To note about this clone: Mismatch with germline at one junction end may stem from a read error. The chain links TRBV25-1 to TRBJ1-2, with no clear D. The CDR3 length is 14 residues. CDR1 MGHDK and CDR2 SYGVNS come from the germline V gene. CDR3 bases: TGTGCCAGCACCGAACGGGGAAAGACTAATGGCTACATCTTC. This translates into CASTERGKTNGYIF.

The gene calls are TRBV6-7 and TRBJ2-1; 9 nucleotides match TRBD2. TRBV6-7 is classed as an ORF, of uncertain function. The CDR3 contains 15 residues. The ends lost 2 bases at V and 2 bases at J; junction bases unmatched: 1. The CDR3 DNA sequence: TGTGCCAGCAGTTACGCGGGAGGGCCCTACAATGAGCAGTTCTTC. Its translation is CASSYAGGPYNEQFF.

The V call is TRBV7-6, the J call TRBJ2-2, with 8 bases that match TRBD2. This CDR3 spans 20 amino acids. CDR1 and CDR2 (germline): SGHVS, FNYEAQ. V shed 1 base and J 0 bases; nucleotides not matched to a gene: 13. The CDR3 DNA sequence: TGTGCCAGCAGCTTAGTACTAGGCGGGAGGAAAGCTCCGAACACCGGGGAGCTGTTTTTT. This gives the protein CASSLVLGGRKAPNTGELFF.

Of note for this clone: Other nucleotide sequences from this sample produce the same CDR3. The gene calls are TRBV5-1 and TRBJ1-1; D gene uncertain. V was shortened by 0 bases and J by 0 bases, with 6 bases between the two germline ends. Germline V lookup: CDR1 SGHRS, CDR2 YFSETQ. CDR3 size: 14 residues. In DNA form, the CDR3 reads TGCGCCAGCAGCTTGGAGGGCATGAACACTGAAGCTTTCTTT. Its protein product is CASSLEGMNTEAFF.

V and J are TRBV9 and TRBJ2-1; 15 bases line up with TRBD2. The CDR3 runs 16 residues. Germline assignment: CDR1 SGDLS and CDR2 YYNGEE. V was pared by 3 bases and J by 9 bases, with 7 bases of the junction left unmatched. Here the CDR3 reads CASSARTSGRATEQFF. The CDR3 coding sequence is TGTGCCAGCAGCGCCCGGACTAGCGGGAGGGCCACTGAGCAGTTCTTC.

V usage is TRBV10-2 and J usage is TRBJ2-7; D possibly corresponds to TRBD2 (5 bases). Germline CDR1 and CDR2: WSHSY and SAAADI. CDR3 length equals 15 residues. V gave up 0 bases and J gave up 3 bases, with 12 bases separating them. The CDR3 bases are TGCGCCAGCAGTGAGTCGGTTAGCGCTTACTACGAGCAGTACTTC. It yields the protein CASSESVSAYYEQYF.

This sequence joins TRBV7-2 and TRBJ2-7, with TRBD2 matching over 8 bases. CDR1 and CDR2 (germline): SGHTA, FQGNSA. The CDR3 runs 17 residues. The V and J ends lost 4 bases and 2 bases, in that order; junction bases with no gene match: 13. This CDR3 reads CASSSDYGLADTYEQYF. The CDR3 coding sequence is TGTGCCAGCAGCTCCGACTATGGACTAGCAGATACCTACGAGCAGTACTTC.

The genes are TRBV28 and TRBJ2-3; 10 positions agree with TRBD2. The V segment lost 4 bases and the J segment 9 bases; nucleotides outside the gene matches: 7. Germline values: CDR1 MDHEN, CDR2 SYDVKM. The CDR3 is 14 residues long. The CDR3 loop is CASSSSGGGETQYF. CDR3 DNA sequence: TGTGCCAGCAGTTCTAGCGGGGGAGGGGAAACGCAGTATTTT.

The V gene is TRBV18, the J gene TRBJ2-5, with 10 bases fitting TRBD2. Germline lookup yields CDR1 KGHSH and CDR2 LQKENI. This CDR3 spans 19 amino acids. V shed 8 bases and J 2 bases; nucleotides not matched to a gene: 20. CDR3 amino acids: CASGYSISSGRSVQETQYF. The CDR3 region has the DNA TGTGCCAGCGGCTACTCCATTTCTAGCGGGAGATCGGTGCAAGAGACCCAGTACTTC.

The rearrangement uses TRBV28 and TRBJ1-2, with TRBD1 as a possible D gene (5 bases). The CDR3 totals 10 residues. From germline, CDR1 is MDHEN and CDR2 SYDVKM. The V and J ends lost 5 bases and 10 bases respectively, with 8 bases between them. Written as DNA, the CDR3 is TGTGCCAGCAGTGGGACGGTCTACACCTTC. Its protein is CASSGTVYTF.

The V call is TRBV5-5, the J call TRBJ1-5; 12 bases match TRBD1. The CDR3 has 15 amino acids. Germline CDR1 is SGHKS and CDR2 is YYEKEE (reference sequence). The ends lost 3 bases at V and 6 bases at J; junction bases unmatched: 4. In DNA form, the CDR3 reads TGTGCCAGCAGCTCGGGACAGGGGGCAGCTCAGCCCCAGCATTTT. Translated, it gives CASSSGQGAAQPQHF.